The source of this T cell receptor beta chain is a study of type 1 regulatory T cells (dated by TCRdb to about 2021). About the investigation overall: The study characterized an in vitro protocol that generated a Tr1-enriched, alloantigen-specific CD4 T cell product named T-allo10. T-allo10 was being evaluated clinically in patients with hematological malignancies who were receiving allogeneic hematopoietic stem cell transplantation.

This clonotype was counted only a few times. The antigen this receptor binds is unknown. No much larger clone exists at a distance of one base, and base qualities are not known. These reads were obtained on an Illumina MiSeq. TCRdb reanalyzed the raw reads on its own, using fastp at Q25 for trimming and MiXCR for clone calling, and kept in-frame beta chains. Merged by CDR3 protein, the rows form single entries marked with the most common genes and DNA. Within this sample are 75,000 to 100,000 distinct CDR3 sequences, with 25% to 40% of them counted one time only. Around 2.2% of the sample is held by the ten biggest clonotypes. This TCR came from a human donor in good health. What was sequenced was CD4+ T cells, either the whole sample or a sorted fraction (not recorded which).

The CDR3 reads CSVPGSGTDTQYF. The DNA sequence follows: TGCAGCGTTCCCGGATCAGGGACAGATACGCAGTATTTT. The sequence joins TRBV29-1 to TRBJ2-3; the D segment could be TRBD1, given 5 matching bases. Trimming at the junction amounts to 5 bases on V and 3 bases on J, and the germline ends lie 12 bases apart. From its cysteine to its phenylalanine, the CDR3 spans 13 amino acids. CDR3 DNA is the only sequence kept; it has 39 bases, read in frame from the first base. The germline V gene encodes CDR1 SQVTM and CDR2 ANQGSEA.